The 7 T cell receptor beta chains presented below share a single source sample, sequenced in a study of T cell responses to AZD1222 COVID-19 vaccine. Data came from immunoSEQ multiplex PCR; TCRdb stores just in-frame clones and leaves some out. This table has approximately 150,000 clones, about 86% appearing once. This specimen was peripheral blood, taken 28 days after the second AZD1222 dose. The receptors derive from an adult who received the AZD1222 COVID-19 vaccine.

The chain is built from TRBV15 and TRBJ2-1, with D hard to call. V was cut by 4 bases and J by 12 bases, with 16 bases left in between. The CDR3 is 13 amino acids. Germline values: CDR1 LNHNV, CDR2 YYDKDF (reference sequence). CDR3 in DNA: TGTGCCACCAGCACCCCGGCTCGTATTGGGCAGTTCTTC. This encodes CATSTPARIGQFF.

The J gene is TRBJ1-2, the V gene TRBV18; maybe TRBD1 (5 bases). Germline CDR1 KGHSH, CDR2 LQKENI. The CDR3 is 14 amino acids. With 3 bases removed from V and 3 bases from J, the gap between germline ends came to 11 bases. The CDR3 spells CASSPSGLDYGYTF. The CDR3 DNA reads as TGTGCCAGCTCACCGTCAGGGCTGGACTATGGCTACACCTTC.

This chain connects TRBV28 to TRBJ1-6, with 9 bases identical to TRBD1. Germline trimming cut 11 bases from V and 4 bases from J; bases unmatched to any gene: 9. Germline CDR1 and CDR2: MDHEN and SYDVKM. This CDR3 is built from 15 residues. The CDR3 loop reads CASSADRGYNSPLHF. CDR3 DNA: TGTGCCTCTTCAGCCGACAGGGGGTATAATTCACCCCTCCACTTT.

The chain links TRBV4-1 to TRBJ1-2; D uncertain. The CDR3 sequence is 16 residues long. V lost 5 bases to trimming and J lost 4 bases, with 20 bases between them. The germline gives CDR1 MGHRA, CDR2 YSYEKL. The CDR3 region is CASSDPLLGRSYGYTF. In nucleotides, the CDR3 is TGCGCCAGCAGCGACCCCTTGTTGGGGAGGAGCTATGGCTACACCTTC.

The V gene is TRBV18, the J gene TRBJ2-3; unclear D gene. CDR3 length: 14 amino acids. Deletions cut 4 bases from V and 3 bases from J, with 11 bases between. In germline, CDR1 is KGHSH, CDR2 LQKENI. The CDR3 coding sequence is TGTGCCAGCTCACGGGAATGGGGTACAGATACGCAGTATTTT. Amino acid sequence: CASSREWGTDTQYF.

The CDR3 here is CASSELAGGGEQYF. In nucleotides, the CDR3 is TGTGCCAGCAGTGAATTGGCGGGGGGTGGAGAGCAGTACTTC. This sequence joins TRBV2 and TRBJ2-7; TRBD2 aligns across 8 bases. The CDR3 sequence is 14 residues long. V trimming: 2 bases; J trimming: 7 bases; junction bases outside the gene matches: 7. CDR1 is SNHLY, CDR2 FYNNEI, per germline.

The CDR3 region has the DNA TGTGCCAGCAGTTACTCGGCAGGCTACGAGCAGTACTTC. It encodes CASSYSAGYEQYF. V gene TRBV6-5 combines with J gene TRBJ2-7, with D hard to call. This CDR3 region has 13 residues. V was shortened by 0 bases and J by 3 bases, with 6 bases between the two germline ends. The germline gives CDR1 MNHEY, CDR2 SVGAGI.